This entry lists 16 T cell receptor beta chains sequenced from one sample in a study of technical replicates of blood from several donors. Sequencing used immunoSEQ multiplex PCR; TCRdb keeps in-frame clones, though not all of them. The sample has 70,000 to 95,000 clones; roughly 94% are singletons. Sequencing input: T cells isolated from PBMCs. These receptors were obtained from a human donor in good health.

V and J are TRBV4-1 and TRBJ2-1, with D tentatively TRBD2 (6 bases). Trimming stripped 0 bases from V and 5 bases from J, with 14 bases between. CDR1 MGHRA and CDR2 YSYEKL come from the germline V gene. This CDR3 has 16 amino acids. The CDR3 DNA follows: TGCGCCAGCAGCCAAGATCGGGGACTCTTCGACAATGAGCAGTTCTTC. This gives the protein CASSQDRGLFDNEQFF.

V and J are TRBV10-1 and TRBJ1-2; 7 bases are shared with TRBD1. Trimming at V came to 7 bases and at J to 2 bases, leaving 7 bases not matched to a gene. Germline CDR1 and CDR2: WNHNN and SYGVQD (reference sequence). This CDR3 has 14 amino acids. For the CDR3, the DNA is TGCGCCAGCATGACAGGGTTCCCCAACTATGGCTACACCTTC. The encoded protein is CASMTGFPNYGYTF.

The V and J genes are TRBV5-1 and TRBJ1-6, with D possibly being TRBD1 (5 bases). V was pared by 0 bases and J by 6 bases, with 16 bases between. The CDR3 length is 17 residues. In germline, CDR1 is SGHRS, CDR2 YFSETQ. The CDR3 coding sequence is TGCGCCAGCAGCTTGGGCATAGATCAGGGCCTTAATTCACCCCTCCACTTT. It is translated as CASSLGIDQGLNSPLHF. Variable domain in full (rest from reference TRBV5-1 and TRBJ1-6): KAGVTQTPRYLIKTRGQQVTLSCSPISGHRSVSWYQQTPGQGLQFLFEYFSETQRNKGNFPGRFSGRQFSNSRSEMNVSTLELGDSALYLCASSLGIDQGLNSPLHFGNGTRLTVT.

CDR3 in amino acids: CASSGDSYGYTF. The CDR3 bases are TGTGCCAGCAGCGGGGACAGCTATGGCTACACCTTC. This rearrangement joins TRBV5-6 to TRBJ1-2, with 7 nucleotides matching TRBD1. CDR1 is SGHDT and CDR2 is YYEEEE in the germline V gene. V lost 4 bases to trimming and J lost 4 bases; unmatched junction nucleotides: 1. This CDR3 is built from 12 residues.

CDR3 nucleotide sequence: TGTGCCAGCAGCTCCGGACAGCGCGAACACGAGCAGTACTTC. Its protein is CASSSGQREHEQYF. The chain employs TRBV5-4 and TRBJ2-7; a possible D gene is TRBD1 (6 bases). V was shortened by 3 bases and J by 5 bases, with 15 bases between the two germline ends. CDR3 length: 14 amino acids. The germline CDR1 and CDR2 sequences are SGHNT and YYREEE (reference sequence).

The chain combines TRBV27 with TRBJ2-3; 7 bases map to TRBD2. The ends lost 3 bases at V and 2 bases at J; junction bases unmatched: 8. CDR1 and CDR2 (germline): MNHEY, SMNVEV (reference sequence). The CDR3 totals 16 residues. The CDR3: CASSFGRGTYTDTQYF. The CDR3 DNA follows: TGTGCCAGCAGTTTTGGGCGGGGGACCTACACAGATACGCAGTATTTT.

The chain uses TRBV27 and TRBJ1-1, with 8 bases lining up with TRBD1. Germline CDR1 MNHEY, CDR2 SMNVEV (reference sequence). The trim removed 7 bases at V and 1 base at J, leaving 2 bases unmatched. CDR3 length: 13 amino acids. CDR3 DNA: TGTGCCAGCAAGACAGGGGCGAACACTGAAGCTTTCTTT. As protein: CASKTGANTEAFF.

The V gene is TRBV30, the J gene TRBJ2-7, with D unresolved. This CDR3 spans 12 amino acids. Germline loops: CDR1 GTSNPN, CDR2 SVGIG (reference sequence). The ends were cut back, 4 bases at V and 3 bases at J, with 10 bases in the middle. CDR3 amino acids: CAWTKSDYEQYF. CDR3 DNA sequence: TGTGCCTGGACAAAGAGTGACTACGAGCAGTACTTC.

V gene TRBV9 combines with J gene TRBJ2-3, with D uncertain. V lost 1 base and J lost 4, with 10 bases in between. The CDR3 is 14 residues long. CDR1 and CDR2 from the germline V gene are SGDLS and YYNGEE. CDR3 in DNA: TGTGCCAGCAGCGTAACCTCGGCGGCAGATACGCAGTATTTT. This translates into CASSVTSAADTQYF.

This chain links TRBV6-1 with TRBJ1-1; 9 bases align to TRBD1. This CDR3 has 14 residues. The germline gives CDR1 MNHNS, CDR2 SASEGT. V lost 5 bases to trimming and J lost 4 bases; unmatched junction nucleotides: 5. The CDR3 DNA follows: TGTGCCAGCAGTCGGGACAGGGAGCGCACTGAAGCTTTCTTT. Translated, it gives CASSRDRERTEAFF.

The chain combines TRBV5-5 with TRBJ1-5; 7 positions agree with TRBD1. Germline CDR1 SGHKS, CDR2 YYEKEE (reference sequence). The CDR3 spans 14 residues. The V gene end was trimmed by 6 bases and the J gene end by 4 bases; junction bases not matched to a gene: 7. CDR3 nucleotide sequence: TGTGCCAGCACCCGCGGGACAGAAAATCAGCCCCAGCATTTT. Its protein is CASTRGTENQPQHF.

This chain links TRBV11-3 with TRBJ1-4; possible D gene TRBD1, 5 bases. Germline-derived CDR1 and CDR2 are SGHNT and YENEEA. This CDR3 contains 14 residues. V was trimmed by 5 bases and J by 0 bases, leaving 7 bases between them. CDR3 residues: CASSLTATNEKLFF. The CDR3 region has the DNA TGTGCCAGCAGCCTGACAGCAACTAATGAAAAACTGTTTTTT.

The chain recombines TRBV6-5 with TRBJ1-4; weak D call: TRBD1 (5 bases). The CDR3 sequence is 14 residues long. Per germline, CDR1 MNHEY and CDR2 SVGAGI. Trimming took off 6 bases at V and 8 bases at J, with 16 bases between the two ends. The CDR3 reads CASSNYGRGEKLFF. The DNA of the CDR3 is TGTGCCAGCAGCAATTACGGGCGGGGGGAAAAACTGTTTTTT.

The chain employs TRBV6-5 and TRBJ2-1; D perhaps matches TRBD2 (6 bases). Trimming pared 6 bases from V and 4 bases from J, leaving 16 bases between. The CDR3 covers 15 residues. The V gene's germline CDR1 is MNHEY and CDR2 SVGAGI. The CDR3 region is CASRNDRGSYNEQFF. The CDR3 DNA sequence: TGTGCCAGCAGAAACGACCGGGGGTCGTACAATGAGCAGTTCTTC.

The CDR3 DNA sequence: TGTGCCAGCAGTAAAACCACAGGGGGCTCCTACGAGCAGTACTTC. Translation: CASSKTTGGSYEQYF. The J gene is TRBJ2-7, the V gene TRBV27; 8 nucleotides align to TRBD1. The germline CDR1 and CDR2 sequences are MNHEY and SMNVEV (reference sequence). V was clipped by 5 bases and J by 0 bases; unmatched bases: 6. The CDR3 totals 15 residues.

This chain joins TRBV6-1 and TRBJ1-2; no reliable D call. V was shortened by 8 bases and J by 4 bases, with 5 bases between the two germline ends. Per the germline V gene, CDR1 is MNHNS and CDR2 is SASEGT. The CDR3 has 10 residues. The CDR3 DNA reads as TGTGCCAGCGGACTCTATGGCTACACCTTC. The encoded protein is CASGLYGYTF.